This is a list of T cell receptor beta chains from one sample in a study of blood T cells in healthy people across ages. Each CDR3 protein gets one entry after TCRdb re-called the 5' RACE reads with MiXCR. The repertoire holds approximately 830,000 distinct CDR3 sequences, with less than 80% as singletons. Sequencing input: blood. The receptors originated from a man aged 25-40 years in good health. Both conserved end residues are trimmed from each CDR3.

V: TRBV5-6
length: 11
J: TRBJ1-2
CDR3: ASSYEGFYGYT

V: TRBV29-1
length: 12
J: TRBJ2-3
CDR3: SVEDSGVTDTQY

V: TRBV12-3/TRBV12-4
length: 13
J: TRBJ2-7
CDR3: ASTKGGTVQNEQY

V: TRBV7-2
length: 17
J: TRBJ2-7
CDR3: ASSFTSSGTSGSNHEQY

V: TRBV9
length: 15
J: TRBJ2-5
CDR3: ASSSPPTGGKRETQY

V: TRBV5-1
length: 13
J: TRBJ2-7
CDR3: ASSSGHGSSYEQY

V: TRBV29-1
length: 11
J: TRBJ2-7
CDR3: SVGRHLSYEQY

V: TRBV7-9
length: 13
J: TRBJ1-2
CDR3: ASSYERTGSGGYT

V: TRBV5-1
length: 13
J: TRBJ2-1
CDR3: ASSSTSGPHNEQF

V: TRBV12-3/TRBV12-4
length: 10
J: TRBJ1-4
CDR3: ASGGEDEKLF

V: TRBV3-1
length: 12
J: TRBJ2-6
CDR3: ASSQQREANVLT

V: TRBV29-1
length: 10
J: TRBJ2-1
CDR3: SVNGPAQEQF

V: TRBV7-2
length: 13
J: TRBJ2-3
CDR3: ASTTGTMSTDTQY

V: TRBV28
length: 16
J: TRBJ1-5
CDR3: ASSLFLGLGSMDQPQH

V: TRBV20-1
length: 12
J: TRBJ2-4
CDR3: SAIKGQGENIQY

V: TRBV20-1
length: 13
J: -
CDR3: SARVGRAPTREQY

V: TRBV9
length: 12
J: TRBJ1-2
CDR3: ASSVATPSYGYT

V: TRBV4-2
length: 14
J: TRBJ2-3
CDR3: ASSIGDGELSDTQY

V: TRBV6-5
length: 9
J: TRBJ2-4
CDR3: ASSHIGEQY